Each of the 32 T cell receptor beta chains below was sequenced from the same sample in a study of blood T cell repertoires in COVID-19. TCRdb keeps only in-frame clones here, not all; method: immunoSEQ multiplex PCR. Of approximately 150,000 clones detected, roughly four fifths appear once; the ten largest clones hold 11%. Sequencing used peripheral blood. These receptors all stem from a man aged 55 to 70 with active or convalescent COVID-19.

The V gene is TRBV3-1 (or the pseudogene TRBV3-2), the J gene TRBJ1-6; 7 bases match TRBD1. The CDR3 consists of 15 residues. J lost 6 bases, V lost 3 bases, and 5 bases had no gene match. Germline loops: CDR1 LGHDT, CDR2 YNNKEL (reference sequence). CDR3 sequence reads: CASSQPGQFNSPLHF. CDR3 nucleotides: TGTGCCAGCAGCCAGCCGGGACAGTTTAATTCACCCCTCCACTTT.

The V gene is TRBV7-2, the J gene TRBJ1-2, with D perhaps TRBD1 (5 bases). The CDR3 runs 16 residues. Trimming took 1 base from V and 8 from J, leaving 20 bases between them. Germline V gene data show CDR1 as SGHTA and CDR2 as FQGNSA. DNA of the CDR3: TGTGCCAGCAGCTTAGAGCGCAGGGCCTCAGGCGTGGGCTACACCTTC. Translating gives CASSLERRASGVGYTF.

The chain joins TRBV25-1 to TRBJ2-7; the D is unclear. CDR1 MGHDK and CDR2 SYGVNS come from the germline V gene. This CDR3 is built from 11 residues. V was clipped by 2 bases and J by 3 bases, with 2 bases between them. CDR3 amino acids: CASSEHYEQYF. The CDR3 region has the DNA TGTGCCAGCAGTGAACACTACGAGCAGTACTTC.

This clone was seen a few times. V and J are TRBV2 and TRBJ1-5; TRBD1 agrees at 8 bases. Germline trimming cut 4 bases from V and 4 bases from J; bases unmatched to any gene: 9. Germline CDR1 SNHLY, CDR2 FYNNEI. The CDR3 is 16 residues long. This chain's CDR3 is CASSGLTGGRNQPQHF. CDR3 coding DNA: TGTGCCAGCAGTGGGCTCACAGGGGGTCGGAATCAGCCCCAGCATTTT.

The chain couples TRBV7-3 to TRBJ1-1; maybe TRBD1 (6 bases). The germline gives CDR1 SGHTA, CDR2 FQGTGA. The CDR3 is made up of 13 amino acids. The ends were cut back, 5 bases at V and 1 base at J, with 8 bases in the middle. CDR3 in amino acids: CASSVDRNTEAFF. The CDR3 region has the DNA TGTGCCAGCAGCGTGGACAGGAACACTGAAGCTTTCTTT. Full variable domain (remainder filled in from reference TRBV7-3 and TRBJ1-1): GAGVSQTPSNKVTEKGKYVELRCDPISGHTALYWYRQSLGQGPEFLIYFQGTGAADDSGLPNDRFFAVRPEGSVSTLKIQRTERGDSAVYLCASSVDRNTEAFFGQGTRLTVV.

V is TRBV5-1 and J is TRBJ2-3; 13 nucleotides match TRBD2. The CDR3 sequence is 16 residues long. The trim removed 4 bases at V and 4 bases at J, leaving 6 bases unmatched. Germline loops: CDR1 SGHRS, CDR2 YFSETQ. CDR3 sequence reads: CASSTGLAGASDTQYF. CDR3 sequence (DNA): TGCGCCAGCAGCACCGGACTAGCGGGGGCATCAGATACGCAGTATTTT. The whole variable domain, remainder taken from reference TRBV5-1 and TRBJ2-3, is KAGVTQTPRYLIKTRGQQVTLSCSPISGHRSVSWYQQTPGQGLQFLFEYFSETQRNKGNFPGRFSGRQFSNSRSEMNVSTLELGDSALYLCASSTGLAGASDTQYFGPGTRLTVL.

The CDR3 here is CASSPSYTGELFF. The CDR3 DNA reads as TGTGCCAGCAGCCCTTCGTACACCGGGGAGCTGTTTTTT. The genes are TRBV9 and TRBJ2-2; D uncertain. The V end was cut by 4 bases, the J end by 3 bases, with 7 bases between. The CDR3 runs to 13 residues. The germline V gene has CDR1 SGDLS and CDR2 YYNGEE.

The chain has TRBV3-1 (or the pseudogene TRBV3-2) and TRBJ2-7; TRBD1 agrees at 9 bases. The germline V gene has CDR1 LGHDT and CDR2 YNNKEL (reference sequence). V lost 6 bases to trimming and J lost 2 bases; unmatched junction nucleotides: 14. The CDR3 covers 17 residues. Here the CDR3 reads CASSRRPTGGAPYEQYF. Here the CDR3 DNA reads TGTGCCAGCAGTCGACGGCCGACAGGGGGGGCCCCCTACGAGCAGTACTTC.

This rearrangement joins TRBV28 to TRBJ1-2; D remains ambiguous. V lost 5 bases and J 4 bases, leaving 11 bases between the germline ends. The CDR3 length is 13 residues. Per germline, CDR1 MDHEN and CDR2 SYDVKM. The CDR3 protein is CASSPIDTYGYTF. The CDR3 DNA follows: TGTGCCAGCAGTCCAATCGACACCTATGGCTACACCTTC.

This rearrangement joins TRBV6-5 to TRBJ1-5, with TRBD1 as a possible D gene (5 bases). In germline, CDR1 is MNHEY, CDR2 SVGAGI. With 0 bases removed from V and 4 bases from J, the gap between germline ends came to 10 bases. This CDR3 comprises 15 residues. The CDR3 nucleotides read TGTGCCAGCAGTTACTCGGCAGGGACTAATCAGCCCCAGCATTTT. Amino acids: CASSYSAGTNQPQHF.

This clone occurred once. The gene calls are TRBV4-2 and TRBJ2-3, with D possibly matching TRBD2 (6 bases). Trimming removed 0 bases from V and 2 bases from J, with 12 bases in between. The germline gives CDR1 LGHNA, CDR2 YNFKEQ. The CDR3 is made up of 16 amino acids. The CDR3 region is CASSQEVWGDTDTQYF. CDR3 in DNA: TGTGCCAGCAGCCAAGAGGTGTGGGGGGACACAGATACGCAGTATTTT.

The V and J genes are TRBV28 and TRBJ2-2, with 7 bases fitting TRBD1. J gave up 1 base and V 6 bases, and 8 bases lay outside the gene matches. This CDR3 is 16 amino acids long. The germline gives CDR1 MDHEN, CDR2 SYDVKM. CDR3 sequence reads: CASRTGLQLNTGELFF. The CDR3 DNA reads TGTGCCAGCAGGACAGGGTTGCAGTTGAACACCGGGGAGCTGTTTTTT. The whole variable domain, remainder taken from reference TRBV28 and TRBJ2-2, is DVKVTQSSRYLVKRTGEKVFLECVQDMDHENMFWYRQDPGLGLRLIYFSYDVKMKEKGDIPEGYSVSREKKERFSLILESASTNQTSMYLCASRTGLQLNTGELFFGEGSRLTVL.

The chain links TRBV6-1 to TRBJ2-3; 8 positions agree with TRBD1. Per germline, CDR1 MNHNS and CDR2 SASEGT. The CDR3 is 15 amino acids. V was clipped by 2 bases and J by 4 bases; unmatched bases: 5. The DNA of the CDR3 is TGTGCCAGCAGTGAATCACAGGGGGGATCAGATACGCAGTATTTT. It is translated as CASSESQGGSDTQYF.

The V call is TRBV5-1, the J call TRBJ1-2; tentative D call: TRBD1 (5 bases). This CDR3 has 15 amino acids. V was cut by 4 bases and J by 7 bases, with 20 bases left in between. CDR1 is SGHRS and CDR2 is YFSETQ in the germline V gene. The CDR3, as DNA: TGCGCCAGCAGCCAAGGTCGGGACTCATACCGTGGCTACACCTTC. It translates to CASSQGRDSYRGYTF. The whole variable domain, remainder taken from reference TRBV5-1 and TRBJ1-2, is KAGVTQTPRYLIKTRGQQVTLSCSPISGHRSVSWYQQTPGQGLQFLFEYFSETQRNKGNFPGRFSGRQFSNSRSEMNVSTLELGDSALYLCASSQGRDSYRGYTFGSGTRLTVV.

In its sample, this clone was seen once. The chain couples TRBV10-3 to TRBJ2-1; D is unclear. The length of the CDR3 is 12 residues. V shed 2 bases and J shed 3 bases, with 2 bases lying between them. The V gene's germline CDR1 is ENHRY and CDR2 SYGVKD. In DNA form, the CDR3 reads TGTGCCATCAGTGAGCTCTACAATGAGCAGTTCTTC. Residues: CAISELYNEQFF.

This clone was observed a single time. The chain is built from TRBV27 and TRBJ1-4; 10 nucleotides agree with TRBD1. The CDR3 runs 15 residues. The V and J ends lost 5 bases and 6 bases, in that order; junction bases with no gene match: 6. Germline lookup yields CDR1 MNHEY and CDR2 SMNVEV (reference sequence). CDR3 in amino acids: CASSLWTGGDEKLFF. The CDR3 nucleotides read TGTGCCAGCAGTCTCTGGACAGGGGGGGATGAAAAACTGTTTTTT.

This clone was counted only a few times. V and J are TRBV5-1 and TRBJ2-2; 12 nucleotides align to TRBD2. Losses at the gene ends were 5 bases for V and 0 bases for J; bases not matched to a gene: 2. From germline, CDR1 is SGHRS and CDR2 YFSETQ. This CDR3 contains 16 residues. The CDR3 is CASRLAGGTNTGELFF. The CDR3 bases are TGCGCCAGCAGACTAGCGGGGGGAACGAACACCGGGGAGCTGTTTTTT.

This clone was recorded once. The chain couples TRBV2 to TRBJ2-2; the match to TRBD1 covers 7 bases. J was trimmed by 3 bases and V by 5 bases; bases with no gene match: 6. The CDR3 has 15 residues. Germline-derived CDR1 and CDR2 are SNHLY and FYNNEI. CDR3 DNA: TGTGCCAGCAGTATGGACAGGCGATACACCGGGGAGCTGTTTTTT. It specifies CASSMDRRYTGELFF.

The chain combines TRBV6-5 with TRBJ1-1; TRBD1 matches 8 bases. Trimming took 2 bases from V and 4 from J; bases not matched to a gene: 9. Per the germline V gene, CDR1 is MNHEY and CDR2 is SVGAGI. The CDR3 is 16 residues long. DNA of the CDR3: TGTGCCAGCAGTTACGCCCGGACAGGGCGGCTCACTGAAGCTTTCTTT. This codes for CASSYARTGRLTEAFF.

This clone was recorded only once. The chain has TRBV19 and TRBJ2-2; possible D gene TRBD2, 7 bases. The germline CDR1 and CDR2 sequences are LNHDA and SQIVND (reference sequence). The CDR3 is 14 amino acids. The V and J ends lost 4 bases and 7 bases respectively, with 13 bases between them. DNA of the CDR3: TGTGCCAGTAGTAATACGGGGGGCCTCGGGGAGCTGTTTTTT. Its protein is CASSNTGGLGELFF.

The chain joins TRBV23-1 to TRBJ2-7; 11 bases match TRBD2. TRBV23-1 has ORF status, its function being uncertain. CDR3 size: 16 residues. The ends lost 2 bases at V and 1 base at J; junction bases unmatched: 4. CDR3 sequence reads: CASSQLRLAGSYEQYF. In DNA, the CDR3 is TGCGCCAGCAGTCAACTAAGACTAGCGGGGTCCTACGAGCAGTACTTC.

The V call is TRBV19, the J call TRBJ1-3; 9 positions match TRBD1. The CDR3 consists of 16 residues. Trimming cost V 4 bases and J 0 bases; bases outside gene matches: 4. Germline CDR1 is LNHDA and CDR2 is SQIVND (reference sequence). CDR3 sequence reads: CASSTGTGLSGNTIYF. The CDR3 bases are TGTGCCAGTAGTACCGGGACAGGGCTCTCTGGAAACACCATATATTTT.

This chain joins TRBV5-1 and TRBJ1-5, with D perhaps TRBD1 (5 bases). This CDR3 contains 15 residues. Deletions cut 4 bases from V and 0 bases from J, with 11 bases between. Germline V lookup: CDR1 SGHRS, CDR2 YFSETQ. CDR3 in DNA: TGCGCCAGCAGCCTTGGGGACTCTAGCAATCAGCCCCAGCATTTT. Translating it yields CASSLGDSSNQPQHF.

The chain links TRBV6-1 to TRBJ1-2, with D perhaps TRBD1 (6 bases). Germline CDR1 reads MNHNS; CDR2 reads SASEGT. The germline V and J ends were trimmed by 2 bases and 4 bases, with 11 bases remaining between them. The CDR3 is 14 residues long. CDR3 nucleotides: TGTGCCAGCAGTGAATTAGGGGGAACCTATGGCTACACCTTC. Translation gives CASSELGGTYGYTF.

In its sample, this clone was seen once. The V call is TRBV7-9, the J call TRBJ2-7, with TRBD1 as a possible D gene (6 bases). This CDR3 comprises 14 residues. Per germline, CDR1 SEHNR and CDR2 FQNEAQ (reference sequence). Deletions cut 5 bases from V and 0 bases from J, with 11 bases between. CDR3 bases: TGTGCCAGCAGCCTGGGACAAATCTCCTACGAGCAGTACTTC. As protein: CASSLGQISYEQYF.

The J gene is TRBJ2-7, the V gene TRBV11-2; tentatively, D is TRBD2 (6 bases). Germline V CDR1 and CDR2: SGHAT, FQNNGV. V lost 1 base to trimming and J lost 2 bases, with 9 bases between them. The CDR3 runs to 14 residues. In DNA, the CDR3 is TGTGCCAGCAGCTTAGGGACTACGGCCTACGAGCAGTACTTC. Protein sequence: CASSLGTTAYEQYF.

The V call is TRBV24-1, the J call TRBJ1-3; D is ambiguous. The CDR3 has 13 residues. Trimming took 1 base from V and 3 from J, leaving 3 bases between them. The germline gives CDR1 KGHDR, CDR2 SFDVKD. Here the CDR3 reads CATSDLYGNTIYF. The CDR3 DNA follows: TGTGCCACCAGTGATTTATATGGAAACACCATATATTTT.

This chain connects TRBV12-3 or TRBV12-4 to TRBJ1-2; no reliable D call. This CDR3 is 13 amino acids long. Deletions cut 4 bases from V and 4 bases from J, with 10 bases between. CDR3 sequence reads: CASSSPPSYGYTF. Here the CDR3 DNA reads TGTGCCAGCAGTTCCCCCCCCAGCTATGGCTACACCTTC.

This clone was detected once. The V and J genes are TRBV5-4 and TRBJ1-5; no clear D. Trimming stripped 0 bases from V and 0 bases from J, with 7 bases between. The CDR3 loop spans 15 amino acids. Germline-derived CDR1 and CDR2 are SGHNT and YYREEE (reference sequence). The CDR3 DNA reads TGTGCCAGCAGCTTGGGGCCAGGTAGCAATCAGCCCCAGCATTTT. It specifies CASSLGPGSNQPQHF.

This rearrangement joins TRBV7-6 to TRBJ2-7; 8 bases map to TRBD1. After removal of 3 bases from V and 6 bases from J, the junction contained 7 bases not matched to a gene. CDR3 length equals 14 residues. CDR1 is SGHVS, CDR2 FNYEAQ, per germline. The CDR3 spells CASSLSDRGFEQYF. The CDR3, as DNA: TGTGCCAGCAGCTTGAGCGACAGGGGATTCGAGCAGTACTTC.

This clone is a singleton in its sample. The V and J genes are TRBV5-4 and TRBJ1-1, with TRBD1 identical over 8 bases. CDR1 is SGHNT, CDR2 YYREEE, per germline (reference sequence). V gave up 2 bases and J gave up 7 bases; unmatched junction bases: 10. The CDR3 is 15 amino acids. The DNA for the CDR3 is TGTGCCAGCAGCTTAGGTTGGCAGGGGGCAAATGAAGCTTTCTTT. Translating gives CASSLGWQGANEAFF. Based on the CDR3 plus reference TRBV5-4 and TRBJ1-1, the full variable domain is ETGVTQSPTHLIKTRGQQVTLRCSSQSGHNTVSWYQQALGQGPQFIFQYYREEENGRGNFPPRFSGLQFPNYSSELNVNALELDDSALYLCASSLGWQGANEAFFGQGTRLTVV.

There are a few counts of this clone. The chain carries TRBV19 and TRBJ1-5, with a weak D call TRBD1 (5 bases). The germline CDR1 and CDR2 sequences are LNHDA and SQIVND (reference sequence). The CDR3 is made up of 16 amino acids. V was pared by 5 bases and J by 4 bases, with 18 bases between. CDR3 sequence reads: CASSVRDPGGNQPQHF. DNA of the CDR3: TGTGCCAGTAGTGTCCGGGACCCCGGAGGGAATCAGCCCCAGCATTTT.